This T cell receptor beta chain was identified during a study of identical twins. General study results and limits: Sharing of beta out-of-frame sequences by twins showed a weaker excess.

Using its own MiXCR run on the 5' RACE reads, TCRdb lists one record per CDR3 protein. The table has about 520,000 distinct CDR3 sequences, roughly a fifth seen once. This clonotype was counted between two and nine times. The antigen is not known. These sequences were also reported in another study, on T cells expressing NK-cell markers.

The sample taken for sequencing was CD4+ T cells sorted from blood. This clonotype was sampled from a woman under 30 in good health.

The chain's CDR3 is CASTSPEKGPYEQYF. CDR3 DNA: TGTGCCAGCACCTCCCCGGAGAAGGGGCCCTACGAGCAGTACTTC. The genes are TRBV12-3 or TRBV12-4 and TRBJ2-7; possible D gene TRBD1, 5 bases. The CDR3 contains 15 residues. V was trimmed by 7 bases and J by 2 bases, leaving 18 bases between them.